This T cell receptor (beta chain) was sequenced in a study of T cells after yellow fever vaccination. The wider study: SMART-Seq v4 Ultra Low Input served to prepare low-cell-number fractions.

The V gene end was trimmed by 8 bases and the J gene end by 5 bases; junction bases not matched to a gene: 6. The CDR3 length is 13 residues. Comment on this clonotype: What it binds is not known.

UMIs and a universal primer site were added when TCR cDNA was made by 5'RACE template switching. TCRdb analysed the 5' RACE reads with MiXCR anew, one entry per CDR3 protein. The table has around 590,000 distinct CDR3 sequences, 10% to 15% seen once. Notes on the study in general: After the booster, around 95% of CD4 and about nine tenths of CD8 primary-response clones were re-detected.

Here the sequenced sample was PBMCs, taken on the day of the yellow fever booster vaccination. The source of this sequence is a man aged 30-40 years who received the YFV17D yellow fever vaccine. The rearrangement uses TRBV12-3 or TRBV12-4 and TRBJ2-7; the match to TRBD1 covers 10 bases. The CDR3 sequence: CASRTGGGHEQYF. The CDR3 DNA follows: TGTGCCAGCCGGACAGGGGGTGGCCACGAGCAGTACTTC.